This T cell receptor beta chain comes out of a study of molecular identifiers for immune sequencing clone quantification listed by TCRdb under 2018. With respect to the entire study: For a replicate experiment, RNA from around 20,000 or 99,000 naive CD8 T cells was divided into five aliquots, of which four were sequenced. CD8 T cells were used in a methods study to benchmark molecular-identifier clustering-based TCR repertoire sequencing (MIDCIRS) and TCR RNA copy counting. Results and caveats for the whole study, not just this receptor: The naive libraries included spiked-in Jurkat TCR RNA (roughly eleven copies' worth), and this Jurkat TCR RNA is not part of the donor repertoire. Identical TCR molecules sharing a barcode could cause highly expanded clone sizes to be underestimated. Clones above 20 RNA copies held over 99% of molecules in CMV-specific effector cells but under 1% in naive cells. Spiked-in Jurkat TCR RNA equal to a single cell's worth was reported to be detectable even within one million naive CD8 T cells. When barcode sub-clustering was left out, chimeric consensus sequences inflated TCR diversity, with chimeras reaching as high as 47%. Modeling estimated roughly 3 recovered TCR RNA copies per cell, compared with about 10 by digital PCR, which implies roughly 30% capture efficiency.

Libraries of naive CD8 T cells were built from anywhere between about 17,000 and 1,000,000 sorted cells, with 10%, 30% or 50% of the purified RNA used. Naive CD8 T cells were FACS-sorted as CD8+CD4-CCR7+CD45RA+ on a BD FACSAria II into RLT Plus buffer. More than 8 TCR copies' worth of Jurkat RNA were spiked into about 20,000-1,000,000 naive CD8 T cell samples to test detection sensitivity. CD8 T cells were enriched using RosetteSep CD8+ T Cell Enrichment Cocktail and Ficoll-Paque, and the enriched cells then underwent ACK red cell lysis. Libraries were prepared through PCR. The reads were generated on an Illumina HiSeq 4000. Bulk TCR libraries were generated as previously described, with the TCR primers listed in Table S5 used. Purification of total RNA was performed with the Qiagen AllPrep DNA/RNA kit. Reads from multiple sequencing runs of the same library were pooled before analysis. The source study handled its data this way. Reads were retained only if their TCR constant sequence matched exactly, and those retained reads were trimmed to 150 nt and grouped according to their 12-nt molecular barcodes. Within each barcode group, reads were sub-clustered at a 15% Levenshtein threshold, and quality-weighted consensus sequences were built per RNA molecule. Non-functional sequences were discarded, and so were lower-count sequences lying one edit away from another sequence. Based on a fit of two negative binomial distributions, barcode sub-clusters having less than 20% of the maximum read count were discarded. TCRdb reworked the public reads: Q25 trimming with fastp, MiXCR clone assembly, productive beta chains retained. Each record represents a unique CDR3 protein, reported with the most common genes and DNA among its rows. The V and J calls come from TCRdb's annotation, not from the publication. The sample data list approximately 500,000 distinct CDR3 sequences, and 20% to 25% of these were observed just once. Of the sample, around 0.84% is held by the ten largest clones.

Comment on this clonotype: Its cognate antigen has yet to be identified. No base qualities exist here, and no much larger clone lies one base off it.

There are 13 amino acids in the CDR3, from cysteine to phenylalanine inclusive. CDR3 DNA only is kept here, 39 bases in frame from base 1. V is trimmed back by 8 bases and J by 1 base, and the junction contains 4 bases that no gene match accounts for. From a lookup of the germline V gene (reference sequence), CDR1 and CDR2 are LNHNV and YYDKDF. This receptor was identified in a human donor in good health. Some libraries in this study had Jurkat cell RNA spiked in. Sequencing input: naive CD8+ T cells from blood, with Jurkat cell RNA spiked in. In light of the paper, this sample's cell subset or site label describes: FACS-sorted CD8+CD4-CCR7+CD45RA+ naive T cells. The receptor chain draws on TRBV15 and TRBJ2-5; TRBD2 lines up with 7 middle nucleotides. The CDR3 region: CATRGGFQETQYF. The DNA sequence is as follows: TGTGCCACCCGCGGGGGATTCCAAGAGACCCAGTACTTC.